The 26 T cell receptor beta chains below all came from one sample that was sequenced in a study of regulatory T cells in long-lasting Graves disease. This sample's time point: newly diagnosed GD, antithyroid drugs for less than 3 months. PBMC-extracted RNA yielded the TCR library. Building the TCR beta libraries relied on iRepertoire HTBI primers, and CDR3 regions underwent Arm-PCR. Each CDR3 protein is one row after TCRdb ran MiXCR on the multiplex PCR reads. The data hold about 540,000 distinct CDR3 sequences, with approximately 12% observed a single time. The data also belong to a second study, concerning T cells in Graves' hyperthyroidism and ophthalmopathy.

Material: peripheral blood mononuclear cells (PBMCs), obtained at new diagnosis, from a patient treated with antithyroid drugs. Every receptor here comes from a man aged 25-45 years with Graves disease.

Ten or more counts support this clonotype. The V gene is TRBV7-9, the J gene TRBJ1-1; 8 nucleotides match TRBD1. There are 13 residues in the CDR3. Germline loops: CDR1 SEHNR, CDR2 FQNEAQ (reference sequence). V gave up 2 bases and J gave up 4 bases; unmatched junction bases: 0. CDR3 amino acids: CASSLQGATEAFF. The CDR3, as DNA: TGTGCCAGCAGCTTACAGGGGGCCACTGAAGCTTTCTTT.

The chain couples TRBV20-1 to TRBJ1-3; a possible D gene is TRBD1 (5 bases). The V gene's germline CDR1 is DFQATT and CDR2 SNEGSKA (reference sequence). Trimming pared 0 bases from V and 4 bases from J, leaving 10 bases between. This CDR3 spans 14 amino acids. CDR3 sequence reads: CSAREGREGNTIYF. The CDR3 nucleotides are TGCAGTGCTAGAGAGGGACGGGAGGGAAACACCATATATTTT.

This clonotype was picked up a small number of times. The chain joins TRBV9 to TRBJ2-6, with D perhaps being TRBD1 or TRBD2 (5 bases each). The CDR3 runs to 16 residues. The V end was cut by 3 bases, the J end by 0 bases, with 10 bases between. Looked up from germline, CDR1 is SGDLS and CDR2 is YYNGEE. Here the CDR3 DNA reads TGTGCCAGCAGCGGGGGACGGTTCTCTGGGGCCAACGTCCTGACTTTC. This translates into CASSGGRFSGANVLTF.

This clonotype was seen ten or more times. The chain recombines TRBV24-1 with TRBJ2-1; the match to TRBD2 covers 9 bases. This CDR3 contains 16 residues. V shed 0 bases and J 8 bases; nucleotides not matched to a gene: 7. Germline V gene lookup returns CDR1 KGHDR and CDR2 SFDVKD. CDR3: CATSDLGTSSIDEQFF. The CDR3 nucleotides are TGTGCCACCAGTGATTTGGGGACTAGCTCCATCGATGAGCAGTTCTTC.

The rearrangement joins TRBV6-1 to TRBJ2-5; TRBD2 matches 7 bases. There are 14 residues in the CDR3. CDR1 is MNHNS and CDR2 is SASEGT in the germline V gene. Unmatched junction bases numbered 10, after V lost 6 bases and J lost 6 bases. CDR3 residues: CASSETSVGKTQYF. The CDR3, as DNA: TGTGCCAGCAGCGAAACTAGCGTCGGGAAGACCCAGTACTTC.

Many counts were recorded for this clonotype. The rearrangement links TRBV30 to TRBJ1-1; D gene unclear. The CDR3 totals 12 residues. V gave up 0 bases and J gave up 8 bases, with 10 bases separating them. Germline assignment: CDR1 GTSNPN and CDR2 SVGIG (reference sequence). The CDR3 DNA reads as TGTGCCTGGAGTGTTTCGTCCCGGGAAGCTTTCTTT. It encodes CAWSVSSREAFF. The full variable domain, rest sourced from reference TRBV30 and TRBJ1-1, is SQTIHQWPATLVQPVGSPLSLECTVEGTSNPNLYWYRQAAGRGLQLLFYSVGIGQISSEVPQNLSASRPQDRQFILSSKKLLLSDSGFYLCAWSVSSREAFFGQGTRLTVV.

The chain recombines TRBV10-3 with TRBJ2-3; TRBD2 matches 12 bases. The CDR3 is 15 amino acids. V lost 6 bases to trimming and J lost 6 bases; unmatched junction nucleotides: 7. Per the germline V gene, CDR1 is ENHRY and CDR2 is SYGVKD. The CDR3 DNA follows: TGTGCCATCAGCGCTAGCGGGAGGGGATTCGATACGCAGTATTTT. Its translation: CAISASGRGFDTQYF.

The rearrangement links TRBV4-1 to TRBJ1-1; D is unresolved. The CDR3 contains 13 residues. Trimming stripped 8 bases from V and 0 bases from J, with 10 bases between. The germline V gene has CDR1 MGHRA and CDR2 YSYEKL. The CDR3 is CASAHRMNTEAFF. CDR3 nucleotides: TGCGCCAGCGCTCATCGTATGAACACTGAAGCTTTCTTT.

On this clonotype itself: One junction end does not reproduce the germline sequence, and a read error may be involved. The rearrangement uses TRBV3-1 and TRBJ1-1, with 8 positions matching TRBD1. The CDR3 is 17 residues long. Germline V lookup: CDR1 LGHDT, CDR2 YNNKEL (reference sequence). The CDR3, as DNA: TGTGCCAACAGCCAAGCGGGGACAGGAAGTATGAACACTGAAGCTTTCTTT. Translating it yields CANSQAGTGSMNTEAFF.

Comments on this clonotype: This clone may be a read error of a much larger clone one base away. The chain has TRBV18 and TRBJ2-1; D unresolved. This CDR3 has 15 amino acids. Germline V gene data show CDR1 as KGHSH and CDR2 as LQKENI. In DNA form, the CDR3 reads TGTGACAGCTCACCACCGGTAACGGCTCTCAATGAGCAGTTCTTC. It encodes CDSSPPVTALNEQFF.

CDR3 coding DNA: TGCAGTGCTAGAGATATTAAGGGATCAGAGACCCAGTACTTC. This gives the protein CSARDIKGSETQYF. This chain joins TRBV20-1 and TRBJ2-5; no reliable D call. V was cut by 0 bases and J by 4 bases, with 12 bases left in between. This CDR3 contains 14 residues. Germline values: CDR1 DFQATT, CDR2 SNEGSKA (reference sequence).

This clonotype turned up a few times. V usage is TRBV5-1 and J usage is TRBJ2-6; 7 nucleotides align to TRBD2. In germline, CDR1 is SGHRS, CDR2 YFSETQ. V gave up 1 base and J gave up 0 bases; unmatched junction bases: 7. CDR3 length: 18 residues. CDR3 nucleotides: TGCGCCAGCAGCTTGATGGGACTACGGCACTCTGGGGCCAACGTCCTGACTTTC. Its protein product is CASSLMGLRHSGANVLTF.

The genes are TRBV27 and TRBJ2-2; 7 bases match TRBD2. From germline, CDR1 is MNHEY and CDR2 SMNVEV (reference sequence). V was pared by 2 bases and J by 0 bases, with 0 bases of the junction left unmatched. The CDR3 runs to 15 residues. The CDR3 DNA follows: TGTGCCAGCAGTTTAGGACTAGCGAACACCGGGGAGCTGTTTTTT. Its protein product is CASSLGLANTGELFF.

This clonotype occurred many times. This chain joins TRBV27 and TRBJ2-1; 8 positions match TRBD2. The J segment lost 1 base and the V segment lost 4 bases, leaving 3 bases of the junction unmatched. CDR3 length: 15 residues. The germline CDR1 and CDR2 sequences are MNHEY and SMNVEV (reference sequence). The CDR3 here is CASSSGLVSYNEQFF. CDR3 DNA: TGTGCCAGCAGTTCGGGACTAGTGTCCTACAATGAGCAGTTCTTC.

In its sample, this clonotype was seen a few times. The chain has TRBV30 and TRBJ2-5; 8 positions agree with TRBD2. The ends lost 0 bases at V and 4 bases at J; junction bases unmatched: 4. The CDR3 extends over 14 amino acids. CDR1 is GTSNPN and CDR2 is SVGIG in the germline V gene (reference sequence). CDR3 DNA: TGTGCCTGGAGTGTAGTTAGCGGGACAGAGACCCAGTACTTC. It encodes CAWSVVSGTETQYF.

This clonotype has at least ten counts. The CDR3 sequence: CASTITPGNEQFF. As DNA, the CDR3 is TGTGCCAGCACCATCACCCCCGGGAATGAGCAGTTCTTC. The V call is TRBV7-3, the J call TRBJ2-1; unclear D gene. Germline assignment: CDR1 SGHTA and CDR2 FQGTGA. With 7 bases removed from V and 7 bases from J, the gap between germline ends came to 14 bases. CDR3 length equals 13 residues.

This clonotype was detected many times. The gene calls are TRBV6-1 and TRBJ2-2; perhaps D is TRBD1 or TRBD2 (6 bases each). The germline V gene has CDR1 MNHNS and CDR2 SASEGT. This CDR3 has 14 residues. Trimming shortened V by 10 bases and J by 6 bases, and 18 bases separated the two germline ends. CDR3 region: CATYPPGASGELFF. The CDR3 DNA reads TGTGCCACTTATCCCCCGGGGGCGTCCGGGGAGCTGTTTTTT.

This clonotype was recorded at least ten times. The chain employs TRBV7-2 and TRBJ2-1, with D possibly being TRBD1 (5 bases). The CDR3 length is 14 residues. CDR1 and CDR2 (germline): SGHTA, FQGNSA. Deletions cut 4 bases from V and 7 bases from J, with 14 bases between. Here the CDR3 DNA reads TGTGCCAGCAGCTGGGCGGTGGGGCAGAATGAGCAGTTCTTC. Protein sequence: CASSWAVGQNEQFF.

This clonotype was counted at least ten times. CDR3 amino acids: CASSLIPGPSNEKLFF. CDR3 DNA sequence: TGTGCCAGCAGTTTAATTCCAGGGCCGAGTAATGAAAAACTGTTTTTT. This chain joins TRBV27 and TRBJ1-4; tentatively, D is TRBD1 (5 bases). Germline CDR1 and CDR2: MNHEY and SMNVEV (reference sequence). V was pared by 2 bases and J by 4 bases, with 14 bases between. The CDR3 covers 16 residues.

This chain uses TRBV7-9 with TRBJ2-3; 9 nucleotides line up with TRBD2. The CDR3 sequence is 17 residues long. V shed 6 bases, J shed 0 bases, and the junction held 10 bases outside the gene matches. From germline, CDR1 is SEHNR and CDR2 FQNEAQ (reference sequence). The CDR3 loop reads CASRRPGLAESTDTQYF. The CDR3 coding sequence is TGTGCCAGCAGGCGTCCGGGACTAGCTGAAAGCACAGATACGCAGTATTTT.

This clonotype was seen many times. V gene TRBV28 combines with J gene TRBJ2-2; 9 nucleotides match TRBD2. CDR1 MDHEN and CDR2 SYDVKM come from the germline V gene. The ends lost 5 bases at V and 7 bases at J; junction bases unmatched: 11. This CDR3 has 16 residues. The chain's CDR3 is CASSTIAGVGGGELFF. The DNA for the CDR3 is TGTGCCAGCAGTACCATAGCGGGAGTAGGTGGCGGGGAGCTGTTTTTT.

This clonotype was detected ten times or more. The gene calls are TRBV10-3 and TRBJ2-7; tentatively, D is TRBD1 (5 bases). V lost 2 bases and J lost 3, with 5 bases in between. From germline, CDR1 is ENHRY and CDR2 SYGVKD. The CDR3 is 12 residues long. The CDR3 nucleotides read TGTGCCATCAGTGAGACAGGCTACGAGCAGTACTTC. This codes for CAISETGYEQYF.

The chain carries TRBV10-3 and TRBJ1-5, with D uncertain. CDR1 and CDR2 from the germline V gene are ENHRY and SYGVKD. This CDR3 has 15 residues. Trimming pared 4 bases from V and 3 bases from J, leaving 13 bases between. As DNA, the CDR3 is TGTGCCATCAGTGGTTCAGGCAGAAACAATCAGCCCCAGCATTTT. The encoded protein is CAISGSGRNNQPQHF.

This clonotype was detected only a few times. The chain uses TRBV20-1 and TRBJ2-1, with D uncertain. This CDR3 is built from 12 residues. From germline, CDR1 is DFQATT and CDR2 SNEGSKA (reference sequence). The V and J ends lost 7 bases and 7 bases respectively, with 14 bases between them. CDR3 sequence (DNA): TGCAGTGTGCCGGGCCACCGGAATGAGCAGTTCTTC. It translates to CSVPGHRNEQFF.

This clonotype was picked up many times. This sequence joins TRBV20-1 and TRBJ2-7, with D tentatively TRBD1 (5 bases). This CDR3 is built from 12 residues. Looked up from germline, CDR1 is DFQATT and CDR2 is SNEGSKA (reference sequence). V lost 6 bases and J lost 2, with 11 bases in between. The CDR3: CSARPTAYEQYF. CDR3 DNA: TGCAGTGCCAGGCCGACAGCCTACGAGCAGTACTTC.

This clonotype was counted many times. The chain carries TRBV2 and TRBJ2-1; 10 nucleotides match TRBD2. V lost 6 bases, J lost 8 bases, and 10 bases stayed unmatched. CDR3 size: 15 residues. Germline V lookup: CDR1 SNHLY, CDR2 FYNNEI. The CDR3 bases are TGTGCCAGCAGATACAGCGGGAGGGCCATAGATGAGCAGTTCTTC. As protein: CASRYSGRAIDEQFF.